A selection of T cell receptor beta chains follows, all from one sample in a study of blood T cell repertoires in COVID-19. Method: immunoSEQ multiplex PCR; TCRdb's copy keeps in-frame clones and lacks some. The sample has a few hundred thousand clones; roughly 80% are singletons. Sequenced material: peripheral blood. These receptors were obtained from a woman at least 80 years old with acute or convalescent COVID-19. Both conserved end residues are part of each CDR3. Fields, in order: J gene, V gene, D gene, clone size, CDR3 protein, CDR3 DNA. A D gene is named only where the DNA matches it firmly. Where a row states a size, it is once, few, many or the class of an expanded clone; other rows omit it.

>TRBJ2-7|TRBV2|TRBD2|-
CACKRDYVYEQYF
TGTGCCTGCAAGAGGGACTACGTCTACGAGCAGTACTTC
>TRBJ2-2|TRBV7-3|-|few
CASREPPAGELFF
TGTGCCAGCCGAGAGCCCCCGGCCGGGGAGCTGTTTTTT
>TRBJ1-2|TRBV19|TRBD1|-
CASSIRDSLYGYTF
TGTGCCAGTAGTATCCGGGACAGCCTCTATGGCTACACCTTC
>TRBJ1-2|TRBV12-3/TRBV12-4|-|-
CASSWTTNYGYTF
TGTGCCAGCAGTTGGACTACTAACTATGGCTACACCTTC
>TRBJ1-1|TRBV6-5|-|-
CASRPVVGRPEAFF
TGTGCCAGCAGGCCCGTGGTGGGGCGGCCTGAAGCTTTCTTT
>TRBJ2-7|TRBV7-2|TRBD1|-
CASSWFPGTGFNEQYF
TGTGCCAGCAGCTGGTTCCCCGGGACAGGCTTCAACGAGCAGTACTTC
>TRBJ1-1|TRBV9|-|-
CASSVAGYTEAFF
TGTGCCAGCAGCGTTGCAGGGTACACTGAAGCTTTCTTT
>TRBJ1-1|TRBV4-3|TRBD1|-
CASSQGQLNTEAFF
TGCGCCAGCAGCCAGGGACAGTTGAACACTGAAGCTTTCTTT
>TRBJ1-2|TRBV30|-|-
CAWGNQGGYTF
TGTGCCTGGGGGAATCAGGGAGGCTACACCTTC
>TRBJ1-2|TRBV11-2|-|once
CASSLDSYGYTF
TGTGCCAGCAGCCTCGACAGCTATGGCTACACCTTC
>TRBJ2-1|TRBV9|-|-
CASSAELTLEQFF
TGTGCCAGCAGCGCGGAACTGACACTCGAGCAGTTCTTC
>TRBJ2-3|TRBV15|-|few
CATSRGLAASTDTQYF
TGTGCCACCAGCAGAGGGCTAGCAGCGAGCACAGATACGCAGTATTTT
>TRBJ2-7|TRBV14|-|-
CASSPSENEQYF
TGTGCCAGCAGCCCCTCTGAGAACGAGCAGTACTTC
>TRBJ1-3|TRBV3-1/TRBV3-2|-|-
CASSQETAPAGGNTIYF
TGTGCCAGCAGCCAAGAGACGGCCCCCGCGGGTGGAAACACCATATATTTT
>TRBJ1-2|TRBV7-2|-|-
CASSLGAPGGALGYGYTF
TGTGCCAGCAGCTTAGGGGCCCCTGGGGGGGCGCTGGGCTATGGCTACACCTTC
>TRBJ2-3|TRBV5-1|TRBD2|-
CASSLEASGRWGEADTQYF
TGCGCCAGCAGCTTGGAAGCTAGCGGGAGGTGGGGAGAAGCAGATACGCAGTATTTT
>TRBJ2-1|TRBV19|-|few
CASSIMDKYNEQFF
TGTGCCAGTAGTATAATGGACAAATACAATGAGCAGTTCTTC
>TRBJ2-2|TRBV12-1|-|-
CASSLGTSGRAPTNTGELFF
TGTGCCAGCAGCTTGGGGACTAGCGGGAGGGCCCCTACGAACACCGGGGAGCTGTTTTTT
>TRBJ2-3|TRBV5-1|TRBD1|-
CASSPGQATTDTQYF
TGCGCCAGCAGCCCGGGACAGGCTACCACAGATACGCAGTATTTT
>TRBJ2-5|TRBV28|-|-
CASNYPGVPETQYF
TGTGCCAGCAACTACCCAGGGGTCCCAGAGACCCAGTACTTC
>TRBJ2-5|TRBV18|-|-
CASSPDRWSETQYF
TGTGCCAGCTCACCAGACAGGTGGTCCGAGACCCAGTACTTC
>TRBJ2-1|TRBV21-1|-|-
CASSKGCGGLDRNEQFF
TGTGCCAGCAGCAAAGGTTGTGGCGGGCTGGACCGCAATGAGCAGTTCTTC
>TRBJ1-5|TRBV2|-|-
CASKQGSIPNQPQHF
TGTGCCAGCAAGCAGGGCTCCATTCCCAATCAGCCCCAGCATTTT
>TRBJ1-2|TRBV19|-|-
CASSIDPGEGGYTF
TGTGCCAGTAGTATAGACCCAGGGGAGGGAGGCTACACCTTC
>TRBJ1-1|TRBV3-1/TRBV3-2|-|once
CASSQDFTAEAFF
TGTGCCAGCAGCCAAGATTTCACGGCTGAAGCTTTCTTT
>TRBJ2-5|TRBV5-1|TRBD1|few
CASSLGQGGETQYF
TGCGCCAGCAGCCTAGGACAGGGCGGGGAGACCCAGTACTTC
>TRBJ1-4|TRBV6-5|TRBD1|-
CASSMTGSNEKLFF
TGTGCCAGCAGCATGACAGGGTCTAATGAAAAACTGTTTTTT
>TRBJ2-1|TRBV19|TRBD2|-
CASSLPTYAGGREQFF
TGTGCCAGTAGTCTCCCCACCTACGCGGGAGGGCGTGAGCAGTTCTTC
>TRBJ2-1|TRBV4-1|-|-
CASRPTFYNEQFF
TGCGCCAGCAGACCTACGTTCTACAATGAGCAGTTCTTC
>TRBJ2-2|TRBV11-3|-|few
CASSLDSGSLNTGELFF
TGTGCCAGCAGCTTAGATTCCGGGAGCCTGAACACCGGGGAGCTGTTTTTT
>TRBJ2-5|TRBV7-2|-|-
CASSSRQETQYF
TGTGCCAGCAGCTCTCGCCAAGAGACCCAGTACTTC
>TRBJ2-3|TRBV7-2|-|once
CASSLRSGGTDTQYF
TGTGCCAGCAGCTTACGGTCAGGGGGCACAGATACGCAGTATTTT
>TRBJ1-1|TRBV19|TRBD1|-
CASSTPGQGPEAFF
TGTGCCAGTAGTACCCCGGGACAGGGGCCTGAAGCTTTCTTT
>TRBJ1-4|TRBV6-5|TRBD1|-
CASSHGTENEKLFF
TGTGCCAGCAGCCACGGGACAGAGAATGAAAAACTGTTTTTT
>TRBJ2-1|TRBV7-3|-|-
CASSLNSLEQFF
TGTGCCAGCAGCTTAAACAGTCTAGAGCAGTTCTTC
>TRBJ1-1|TRBV5-1|TRBD1|-
CASSQGQGDTEAFF
TGCGCCAGCAGTCAAGGACAGGGAGACACTGAAGCTTTCTTT
>TRBJ2-1|TRBV5-1|-|-
CASSPSGPQQFF
TGCGCCAGCAGCCCAAGCGGGCCCCAGCAGTTCTTC
>TRBJ2-7|TRBV20-1|TRBD2|few
CSASRREPNEQYF
TGCAGTGCTAGTCGGCGGGAGCCTAACGAGCAGTACTTC
>TRBJ1-5|TRBV6-2/TRBV6-3|-|-
CASSYPGQWLRPNQPQHF
TGTGCCAGCAGTTACCCAGGGCAATGGCTCCGGCCCAATCAGCCCCAGCATTTT
>TRBJ1-6|TRBV3-1/TRBV3-2|TRBD1|-
CASSRQGENSPLHF
TGTGCCAGCAGCCGACAGGGGGAAAATTCACCCCTCCACTTT
>TRBJ2-5|TRBV7-2|-|-
CASSPEAGLVWETQYF
TGTGCCAGCAGCCCAGAAGCGGGCCTAGTGTGGGAGACCCAGTACTTC
>TRBJ2-2|TRBV6-5|-|-
CATLRSRGDTGELFF
TGTGCCACTTTGAGAAGCAGGGGGGACACCGGGGAGCTGTTTTTT
>TRBJ2-7|TRBV6-5|-|-
CASSYQPDNYEQYF
TGTGCCAGCAGTTACCAACCAGATAACTACGAGCAGTACTTC
>TRBJ1-1|TRBV28|-|-
CASSLRLSNTEAFF
TGTGCCAGCAGTTTACGACTCTCGAACACTGAAGCTTTCTTT
>TRBJ1-2|TRBV6-5|-|-
CASSYSMAANGYTF
TGTGCCAGCAGTTACTCTATGGCGGCGAATGGCTACACCTTC
>TRBJ2-7|TRBV18|-|-
CASSLYTGSNGYEQYF
TGTGCCAGCTCACTATACACAGGGAGCAATGGATACGAGCAGTACTTC
>TRBJ2-1|TRBV30|-|-
CAWSADSHNEQFF
TGTGCCTGGAGTGCGGACTCCCACAATGAGCAGTTCTTC
>TRBJ2-7|TRBV6-2/TRBV6-3|-|-
CASSSAGSQYEQYF
TGTGCCAGCAGTTCCGCCGGGAGTCAATACGAGCAGTACTTC
>TRBJ1-2|TRBV7-9|TRBD1|once
CASSLAAGGTNYGYTF
TGTGCCAGCAGCTTAGCGGCAGGGGGTACCAACTATGGCTACACCTTC
>TRBJ1-2|TRBV5-1|TRBD1|-
CASSFGSDRDSYGYTF
TGCGCCAGCAGCTTCGGGAGTGACAGGGACTCATATGGCTACACCTTC
>TRBJ2-6|TRBV7-2|TRBD2|-
CASSKTSGGAAGANVLTF
TGTGCCAGCAGCAAGACTAGCGGGGGGGCCGCTGGGGCCAACGTCCTGACTTTC
>TRBJ2-7|TRBV5-1|-|-
CASRVLGGNYEQYF
TGCGCCAGCAGGGTCCTCGGGGGTAACTACGAGCAGTACTTC
>TRBJ1-4|TRBV5-1|-|-
CASSLEVAVGEKLFF
TGCGCCAGCAGCTTGGAAGTAGCCGTCGGGGAAAAACTGTTTTTT
>TRBJ2-7|TRBV4-3|-|-
CASSQAVLYEQYF
TGCGCCAGCAGCCAAGCCGTCCTGTACGAGCAGTACTTC
>TRBJ1-6|TRBV9|-|-
CASSVDGPNSPLHF
TGTGCCAGCAGCGTAGATGGGCCCAATTCACCCCTCCACTTT
>TRBJ2-2|TRBV5-1|-|-
CASSHNRDTNTGELFF
TGCGCCAGCAGCCATAACCGGGACACGAACACCGGGGAGCTGTTTTTT
>TRBJ2-1|TRBV11-2|-|few
CASSLDGARNNEQFF
TGTGCCAGCAGCTTGGATGGGGCCCGAAACAATGAGCAGTTCTTC